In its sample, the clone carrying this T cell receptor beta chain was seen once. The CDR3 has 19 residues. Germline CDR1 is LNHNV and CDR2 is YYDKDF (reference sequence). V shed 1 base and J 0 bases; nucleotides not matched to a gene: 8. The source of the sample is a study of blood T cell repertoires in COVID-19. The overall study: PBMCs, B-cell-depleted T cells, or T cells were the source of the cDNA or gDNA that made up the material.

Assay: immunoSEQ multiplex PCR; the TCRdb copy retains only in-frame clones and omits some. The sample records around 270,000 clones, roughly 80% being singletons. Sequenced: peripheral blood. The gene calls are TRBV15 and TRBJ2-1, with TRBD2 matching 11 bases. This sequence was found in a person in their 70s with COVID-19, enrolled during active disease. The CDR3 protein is CATSRGWLAGGSSYNEQFF. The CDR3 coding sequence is TGTGCCACCAGCAGAGGTTGGCTAGCGGGGGGCAGCTCCTACAATGAGCAGTTCTTC. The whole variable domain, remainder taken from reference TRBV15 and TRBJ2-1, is DAMVIQNPRYQVTQFGKPVTLSCSQTLNHNVMYWYQQKSSQAPKLLFHYYDKDFNNEADTPDNFQSRRPNTSFCFLDIRSPGLGDTAMYLCATSRGWLAGGSSYNEQFFGPGTRLTVL.